The 26 T cell receptor beta chains below all came from one sample that was sequenced in a study of T-cell reconstitution after alpha-beta-depleted transplantation in children. As it was prepared, the TCRbeta library received unique molecular identifiers. TCRdb re-called the PCR reads through MiXCR, storing one row per CDR3 protein. The sample lists 380,000 or so distinct CDR3 sequences, roughly 15% occurring once. This material consisted of PBMCs, taken from the stem cell graft. Receptors were obtained from a human donor who donated a stem cell graft to a child with Fanconi anemia.

The genes are TRBV5-1 and TRBJ1-6; D may be TRBD1 (6 bases). The CDR3 has 14 residues. The germline V gene has CDR1 SGHRS and CDR2 YFSETQ. V dropped 0 bases and J dropped 10 bases, with 11 bases sitting between them. The CDR3 loop reads CASSLAGAGSPLHF. CDR3 DNA sequence: TGCGCCAGCAGCTTGGCGGGGGCCGGATCACCCCTCCACTTT.

The sample holds many counts of this clonotype. This rearrangement joins TRBV7-2 to TRBJ2-2; no reliable D call. There are 13 residues in the CDR3. Germline assignment: CDR1 SGHTA and CDR2 FQGNSA. V was cut by 4 bases and J by 0 bases, with 3 bases left in between. CDR3 loop: CASSSPNTGELFF. The CDR3 nucleotides read TGTGCCAGCAGCTCCCCGAACACCGGGGAGCTGTTTTTT.

The chain carries TRBV10-3 and TRBJ1-3, with 8 bases aligning to TRBD1. The CDR3 runs to 15 residues. CDR1 ENHRY and CDR2 SYGVKD come from the germline V gene. After removal of 7 bases from V and 0 bases from J, the junction contained 5 bases not matched to a gene. The CDR3 DNA sequence: TGTGCCATCACTGACAGGGGCGACTCTGGAAACACCATATATTTT. The encoded protein is CAITDRGDSGNTIYF.

There are many counts of this clonotype. The rearrangement links TRBV9 to TRBJ2-6; TRBD1 is a possible D gene (5 bases). CDR1 and CDR2 from the germline V gene are SGDLS and YYNGEE. The CDR3 length is 16 residues. Between the trimmed V and J ends, which lost 4 bases and 0 bases, there was a span of 11 bases. The CDR3 DNA reads as TGTGCCAGCAGCCCTCGACAGAACTCTGGGGCCAACGTCCTGACTTTC. It translates to CASSPRQNSGANVLTF.

With respect to this clonotype: The conserved final phenylalanine or tryptophan is absent from the CDR3, which likely points to a read error. The gene calls are TRBV4-3 and TRBJ1-1, with D unclear. Trimming took off 0 bases at V and 2 bases at J, with 10 bases between the two ends. Per germline, CDR1 LGHNA and CDR2 YSLEER. The CDR3 is made up of 15 amino acids. This CDR3 is CASSQDSDHNTEAFS. In nucleotides, the CDR3 is TGCGCCAGCAGCCAAGATTCAGACCACAACACTGAAGCTTTCTCT.

The chain combines TRBV27 with TRBJ2-7; tentative D call: TRBD2 (6 bases). The V gene lost 0 bases and the J gene lost 4 bases, with 16 bases spanning the gap. CDR1 MNHEY and CDR2 SMNVEV come from the germline V gene (reference sequence). The CDR3 totals 16 residues. The CDR3 sequence is CASSLSPPGERYEQYF. CDR3 DNA sequence: TGTGCCAGCAGTTTATCCCCTCCGGGGGAGAGATACGAGCAGTACTTC.

The sample holds many counts of this clonotype. This chain joins TRBV28 and TRBJ1-4, with TRBD1 identical over 7 bases. The CDR3 has 16 residues. Trimming cost V 5 bases and J 4 bases; bases outside gene matches: 10. Germline loops: CDR1 MDHEN, CDR2 SYDVKM. This CDR3 is CASSPPPGQINEKLFF. CDR3 nucleotide sequence: TGTGCCAGCAGTCCACCCCCGGGACAGATTAATGAAAAACTGTTTTTT. Together with reference TRBV28 and TRBJ1-4, the CDR3 gives the full variable domain: DVKVTQSSRYLVKRTGEKVFLECVQDMDHENMFWYRQDPGLGLRLIYFSYDVKMKEKGDIPEGYSVSREKKERFSLILESASTNQTSMYLCASSPPPGQINEKLFFGSGTQLSVL.

This clonotype was seen ten or more times. The J gene is TRBJ1-2, the V gene TRBV2; no definite D call. The V gene's germline CDR1 is SNHLY and CDR2 FYNNEI. V was cut by 11 bases and J by 0 bases, with 10 bases left in between. The CDR3 consists of 12 residues. The CDR3 loop is CASSAANYGYTF. The CDR3 nucleotides read TGTGCCTCCTCAGCTGCTAACTATGGCTACACCTTC. Full variable domain (rest looked up from reference TRBV2 and TRBJ1-2): EPEVTQTPSHQVTQMGQEVILRCVPISNHLYFYWYRQILGQKVEFLVSFYNNEISEKSEIFDDQFSVERPDGSNFTLKIRSTKLEDSAMYFCASSAANYGYTFGSGTRLTVV.

The genes are TRBV20-1 and TRBJ1-2; possibly TRBD1 for D (5 bases). The germline gives CDR1 DFQATT, CDR2 SNEGSKA (reference sequence). The CDR3 totals 15 residues. The ends were cut back, 4 bases at V and 4 bases at J, with 19 bases in the middle. The CDR3 sequence: CSAKGPPGQIYGYTF. CDR3 DNA: TGCAGTGCTAAAGGACCCCCGGGGCAGATCTATGGCTACACCTTC.

This clonotype was seen ten or more times. V usage is TRBV7-9 and J usage is TRBJ2-1; D remains unclear. Germline V CDR1 and CDR2: SEHNR, FQNEAQ (reference sequence). V lost 5 bases and J 0 bases, leaving 8 bases between the germline ends. This CDR3 region has 14 residues. DNA for the CDR3: TGTGCCAGCAGCAGGGCGACCTCCTACAATGAGCAGTTCTTC. Its translation: CASSRATSYNEQFF.

V gene TRBV3-1 combines with J gene TRBJ1-1; tentatively, D is TRBD1 (6 bases). Trimming stripped 4 bases from V and 1 base from J, with 10 bases between. This CDR3 contains 14 residues. CDR1 and CDR2 (germline): LGHDT, YNNKEL (reference sequence). The CDR3 nucleotides read TGTGCCAGCAGCCGCCTCAGGGGGAACACTGAAGCTTTCTTT. Amino acids: CASSRLRGNTEAFF.

The chain combines TRBV7-8 with TRBJ2-5; D gene uncertain. Germline CDR1 SGHVS, CDR2 FQNEAQ. The CDR3 runs to 11 residues. The ends were cut back, 7 bases at V and 5 bases at J, with 8 bases in the middle. CDR3 nucleotides: TGTGCCAGCACCCAAGAGGAGACCCAGTACTTC. This encodes CASTQEETQYF. Supplemented by reference TRBV7-8 and TRBJ2-5, the full variable domain reads GAGVSQSPRYKVAKRGQDVALRCDPISGHVSLFWYQQALGQGPEFLTYFQNEAQLDKSGLPSDRFFAERPEGSVSTLKIQRTQQEDSAVYLCASTQEETQYFGPGTRLLVL.

The table lists this clonotype with a few counts. The CDR3 loop reads CSAQQDGMRAEAFF. In DNA form, the CDR3 reads TGCAGCGCTCAACAGGACGGGATGAGGGCTGAAGCTTTCTTT. The chain employs TRBV29-1 and TRBJ1-1, with D possibly matching TRBD1 (5 bases). This CDR3 comprises 14 residues. Per germline, CDR1 SQVTM and CDR2 ANQGSEA. Trimming shortened V by 7 bases and J by 6 bases, and 21 bases separated the two germline ends.

This clonotype was detected ten times or more. The rearrangement joins TRBV11-2 to TRBJ2-1; no clear D gene. Trimming pared 6 bases from V and 0 bases from J, leaving 6 bases between. There are 13 residues in the CDR3. CDR1 is SGHAT, CDR2 FQNNGV, per germline. The CDR3 coding sequence is TGTGCCAGCAGGGACCACTCCTACAATGAGCAGTTCTTC. The encoded protein is CASRDHSYNEQFF.

The chain is built from TRBV20-1 and TRBJ2-2; D gene ambiguous. Germline CDR1 and CDR2: DFQATT and SNEGSKA (reference sequence). V lost 0 bases to trimming and J lost 4 bases, with 6 bases between them. The CDR3 runs to 13 residues. CDR3 sequence: CSARDRGTGELFF. CDR3 bases: TGCAGTGCTAGAGATAGAGGCACCGGGGAGCTGTTTTTT.

This chain joins TRBV3-1 and TRBJ2-7; D uncertain. The germline CDR1 and CDR2 sequences are LGHDT and YNNKEL (reference sequence). Trimming removed 0 bases from V and 2 bases from J, with 8 bases in between. This CDR3 comprises 14 residues. The CDR3 reads CASSQDLRTYEQYF. Here the CDR3 DNA reads TGTGCCAGCAGCCAAGACCTTCGCACCTACGAGCAGTACTTC.

The sample holds a few counts of this clonotype. V is TRBV5-1 and J is TRBJ1-6; weak D call: TRBD1 (6 bases). Trimming shortened V by 0 bases and J by 3 bases, and 13 bases separated the two germline ends. The germline CDR1 and CDR2 sequences are SGHRS and YFSETQ. This CDR3 comprises 17 residues. The CDR3 DNA sequence: TGCGCCAGCAGCTTGGAGTCGGGGGCTGGCTATAATTCACCCCTCCACTTT. This gives the protein CASSLESGAGYNSPLHF.

The chain recombines TRBV6-1 with TRBJ2-1, with a weak D call TRBD2 (7 bases). The V gene lost 8 bases and the J gene lost 1 base, with 12 bases spanning the gap. Germline-derived CDR1 and CDR2 are MNHNS and SASEGT. This CDR3 contains 14 residues. The CDR3 reads CASYRGGSYNEQFF. The DNA for the CDR3 is TGTGCCAGCTATAGGGGGGGATCCTACAATGAGCAGTTCTTC.

This chain connects TRBV3-1 to TRBJ2-1, with D maybe TRBD2 (7 bases). The V gene's germline CDR1 is LGHDT and CDR2 YNNKEL (reference sequence). V shed 4 bases and J shed 4 bases, with 17 bases lying between them. The length of the CDR3 is 16 residues. The CDR3 sequence is CASSPFGRGAYNEQFF. CDR3 nucleotide sequence: TGTGCCAGCAGCCCCTTTGGACGGGGGGCTTACAATGAGCAGTTCTTC.

The chain employs TRBV5-1 and TRBJ2-5; 8 bases align to TRBD2. J lost 4 bases, V lost 0 bases, and 5 bases had no gene match. Germline CDR1 is SGHRS and CDR2 is YFSETQ. The CDR3 extends over 15 amino acids. CDR3 DNA sequence: TGCGCCAGCAGCTTGGGAGCGGGGGTAGGAGAGACCCAGTACTTC. Amino acids: CASSLGAGVGETQYF. The full variable domain, in which reference TRBV5-1 and TRBJ2-5 provide the parts outside the CDR3, is KAGVTQTPRYLIKTRGQQVTLSCSPISGHRSVSWYQQTPGQGLQFLFEYFSETQRNKGNFPGRFSGRQFSNSRSEMNVSTLELGDSALYLCASSLGAGVGETQYFGPGTRLLVL.

The rearrangement uses TRBV5-1 and TRBJ2-2; 7 nucleotides align to TRBD1. The CDR3 spans 15 residues. V was pared by 0 bases and J by 3 bases, with 2 bases of the junction left unmatched. Germline values: CDR1 SGHRS, CDR2 YFSETQ. CDR3 residues: CASSLVQGDTGELFF. CDR3 DNA: TGCGCCAGCAGCTTGGTGCAGGGGGACACCGGGGAGCTGTTTTTT.

The V call is TRBV18, the J call TRBJ1-5, with D hard to call. The ends were cut back, 5 bases at V and 2 bases at J, with 10 bases in the middle. Per the germline V gene, CDR1 is KGHSH and CDR2 is LQKENI. The CDR3 covers 14 residues. The CDR3 protein is CASSTGLGNQPQHF. CDR3 DNA: TGTGCCAGCTCAACGGGTTTGGGCAATCAGCCCCAGCATTTT.

This clonotype was detected a few times. This chain connects TRBV3-1 to TRBJ2-3; 8 bases are a match to TRBD2. The CDR3 runs 15 residues. Losses at the gene ends were 3 bases for V and 4 bases for J; bases not matched to a gene: 6. CDR1 and CDR2 (germline): LGHDT, YNNKEL (reference sequence). CDR3 region: CASSHASGGADTQYF. CDR3 bases: TGTGCCAGCAGCCATGCCAGCGGGGGCGCAGATACGCAGTATTTT.

This clonotype was seen only a few times. The rearrangement uses TRBV12-3 or TRBV12-4 and TRBJ2-1, with D maybe TRBD2 (5 bases). The V and J ends lost 2 bases and 7 bases respectively, with 15 bases between them. The CDR3 runs 15 residues. For the CDR3, the DNA is TGTGCCAGCAGTTTATCGGGATCCCTTGGGAATGAGCAGTTCTTC. Its translation is CASSLSGSLGNEQFF.

The sample holds a few counts of this clonotype. The chain recombines TRBV12-3 or TRBV12-4 with TRBJ2-3; D perhaps matches TRBD2 (6 bases). V shed 8 bases and J shed 0 bases, with 12 bases lying between them. There are 14 residues in the CDR3. The CDR3 DNA follows: TGTGCCAGCGGGGGGAACCTTAGCACAGATACGCAGTATTTT. It encodes CASGGNLSTDTQYF.

The gene calls are TRBV20-1 and TRBJ1-4; D remains unclear. Germline CDR1 and CDR2: DFQATT and SNEGSKA (reference sequence). The length of the CDR3 is 16 residues. The V gene lost 0 bases and the J gene lost 7 bases, with 18 bases spanning the gap. The CDR3 DNA sequence: TGCAGTGCTAGAGATAGTCGAGCCCCCGTCCCTGAAAAACTGTTTTTT. Amino acids: CSARDSRAPVPEKLFF.